This T cell receptor beta chain was found in a study of cytomegalovirus exposure and HLA in healthy donors. The CDR3 runs 14 residues. Germline CDR1 is LNHNV and CDR2 is YYDKDF (reference sequence). V lost 1 base to trimming and J lost 11 bases; unmatched junction nucleotides: 5. In the case of this clone: Its specificity is unknown.

The primer mix had 60 Vbeta and 13 Jbeta primers. In the original workflow: A follow-up analysis tallied tens of millions of unique TCR beta chains, roughly 11 million shared. Using immunoSEQ multiplex PCR, the repertoire was profiled, and TCRdb retains in-frame clones only, with some absent. V and J calls and clone size come straight from that table; D and trimming were deduced from the DNA. In total, the table holds 50,000 to 55,000 clones. Study findings and constraints: A prior analysis recorded that most TCR beta V segments were productive about 87% or about 30% of the time. Among TCR beta chains, those listed as cytomegalovirus-associated numbered approximately 150. Across donors, sequencing depth was assumed by presence/absence analyses to be roughly uniform.

The sample was PBMCs. The origin of this receptor is an older woman in good health and CMV-seropositive. The chain employs TRBV15 and TRBJ1-6; 7 bases align to TRBD1. In DNA form, the CDR3 reads TGTGCCACCAGCAGAGGGGGGACAGAGCCACCCCTCCACTTT. Its translation is CATSRGGTEPPLHF.